This TCR beta chain appears in the sequencing data of a study of regulatory T cells in long-lasting Graves disease. In building TCR beta libraries, iRepertoire HTBI primers were used together with Arm-PCR of CDR3 regions. TCRdb ran MiXCR on the multiplex PCR reads and lists one entry per CDR3 protein. In the table there are a few hundred thousand distinct CDR3 sequences, about 16% of which are singletons. This sample's time point: newly diagnosed GD, antithyroid drugs for less than 3 months. Extracted PBMC RNA gave rise to the TCR library. This clonotype was counted many times. The germline CDR1 and CDR2 sequences are DFQATT and SNEGSKA (reference sequence). The CDR3 contains 14 residues. Between the trimmed V and J ends, which lost 5 bases and 6 bases, there was a span of 20 bases. The same sample was also studied in work on T cells in Graves' hyperthyroidism and ophthalmopathy.

This material consisted of peripheral blood mononuclear cells (PBMCs), taken at new diagnosis, from a patient treated with antithyroid drugs. The chain joins TRBV20-1 to TRBJ2-7; D is perhaps TRBD2 (7 bases). The receptor was isolated from a woman younger than 30 with Graves disease. The CDR3 reads CSALVAGAVSEQYF. CDR3 DNA: TGCAGTGCTTTGGTGGCGGGGGCCGTCTCCGAGCAGTACTTC.